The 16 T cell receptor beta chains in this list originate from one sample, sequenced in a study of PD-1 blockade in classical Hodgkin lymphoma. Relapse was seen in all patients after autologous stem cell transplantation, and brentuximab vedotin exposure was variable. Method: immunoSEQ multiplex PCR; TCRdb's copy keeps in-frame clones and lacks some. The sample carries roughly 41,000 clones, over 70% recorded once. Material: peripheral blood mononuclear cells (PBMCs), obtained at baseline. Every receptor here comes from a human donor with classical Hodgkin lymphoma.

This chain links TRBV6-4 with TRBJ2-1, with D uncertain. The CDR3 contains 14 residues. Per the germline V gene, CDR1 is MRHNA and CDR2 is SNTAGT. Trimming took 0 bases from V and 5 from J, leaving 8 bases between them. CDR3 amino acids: CASSDSGSNNEQFF. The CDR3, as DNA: TGTGCCAGCAGTGACTCGGGGTCAAACAATGAGCAGTTCTTC.

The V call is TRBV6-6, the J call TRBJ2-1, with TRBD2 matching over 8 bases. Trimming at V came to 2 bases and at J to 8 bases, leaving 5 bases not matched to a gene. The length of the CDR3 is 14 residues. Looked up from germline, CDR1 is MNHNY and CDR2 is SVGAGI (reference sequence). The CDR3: CASSYGLAGDEQFF. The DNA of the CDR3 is TGTGCCAGCAGTTACGGACTAGCCGGCGATGAGCAGTTCTTC.

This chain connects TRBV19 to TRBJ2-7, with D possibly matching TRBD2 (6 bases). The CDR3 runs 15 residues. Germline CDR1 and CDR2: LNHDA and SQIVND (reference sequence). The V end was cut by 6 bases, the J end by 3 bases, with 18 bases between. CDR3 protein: CASSRQLARDYEQYF. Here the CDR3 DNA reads TGTGCCAGTAGCCGCCAGCTAGCGAGGGACTACGAGCAGTACTTC.

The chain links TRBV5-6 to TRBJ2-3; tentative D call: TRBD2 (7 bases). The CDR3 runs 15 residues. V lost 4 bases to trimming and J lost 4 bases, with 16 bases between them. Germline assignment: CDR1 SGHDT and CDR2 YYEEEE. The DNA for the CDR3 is TGTGCCAGCAGCCCCAGACTAGCAGGGGCAGATACGCAGTATTTT. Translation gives CASSPRLAGADTQYF.

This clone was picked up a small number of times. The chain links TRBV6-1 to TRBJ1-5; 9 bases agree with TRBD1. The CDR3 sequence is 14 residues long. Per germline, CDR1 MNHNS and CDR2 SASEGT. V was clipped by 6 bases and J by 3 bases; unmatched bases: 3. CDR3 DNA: TGTGCCAGCAGAGGGGACAGGGACAATCAGCCCCAGCATTTT. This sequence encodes CASRGDRDNQPQHF.

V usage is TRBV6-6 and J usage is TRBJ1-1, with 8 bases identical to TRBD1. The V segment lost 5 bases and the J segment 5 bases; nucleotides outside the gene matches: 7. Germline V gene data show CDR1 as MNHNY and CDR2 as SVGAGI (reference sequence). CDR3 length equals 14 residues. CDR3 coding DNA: TGTGCCAGCAGTGACCAGGGGGCTGGAACTGAAGCTTTCTTT. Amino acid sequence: CASSDQGAGTEAFF.

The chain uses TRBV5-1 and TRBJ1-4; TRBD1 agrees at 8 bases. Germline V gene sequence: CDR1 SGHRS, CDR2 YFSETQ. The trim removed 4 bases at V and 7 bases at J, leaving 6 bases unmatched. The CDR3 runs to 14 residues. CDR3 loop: CASSVQTGAEKLFF. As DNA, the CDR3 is TGCGCCAGCAGCGTACAGACAGGGGCTGAAAAACTGTTTTTT.

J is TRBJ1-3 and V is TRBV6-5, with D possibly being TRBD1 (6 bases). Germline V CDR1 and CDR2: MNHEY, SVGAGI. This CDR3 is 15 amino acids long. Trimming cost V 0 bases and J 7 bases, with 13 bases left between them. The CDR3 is CASSYSYRAWNTIYF. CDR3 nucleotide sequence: TGTGCCAGCAGTTACTCGTACAGGGCTTGGAACACCATATATTTT.

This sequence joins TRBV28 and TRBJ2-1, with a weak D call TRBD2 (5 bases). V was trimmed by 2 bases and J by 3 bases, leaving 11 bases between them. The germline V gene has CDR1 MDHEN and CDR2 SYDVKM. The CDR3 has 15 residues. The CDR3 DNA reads TGTGCCAGCAGTTTAGGGAGTCTTCTCTACAATGAGCAGTTCTTC. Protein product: CASSLGSLLYNEQFF. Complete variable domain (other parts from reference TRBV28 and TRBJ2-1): DVKVTQSSRYLVKRTGEKVFLECVQDMDHENMFWYRQDPGLGLRLIYFSYDVKMKEKGDIPEGYSVSREKKERFSLILESASTNQTSMYLCASSLGSLLYNEQFFGPGTRLTVL.

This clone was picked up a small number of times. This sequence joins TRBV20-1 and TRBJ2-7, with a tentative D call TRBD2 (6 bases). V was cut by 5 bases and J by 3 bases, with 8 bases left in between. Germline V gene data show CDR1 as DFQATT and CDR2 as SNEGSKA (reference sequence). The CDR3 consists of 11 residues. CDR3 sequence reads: CSAWGGYEQYF. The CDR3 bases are TGCAGTGCTTGGGGAGGCTACGAGCAGTACTTC.

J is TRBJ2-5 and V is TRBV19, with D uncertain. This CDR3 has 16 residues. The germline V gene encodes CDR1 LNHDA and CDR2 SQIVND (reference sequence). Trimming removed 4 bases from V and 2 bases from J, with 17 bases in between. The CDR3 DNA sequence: TGTGCCAGTAGTAATCGTTTTGGACCGCCGCAAGAGACCCAGTACTTC. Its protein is CASSNRFGPPQETQYF.

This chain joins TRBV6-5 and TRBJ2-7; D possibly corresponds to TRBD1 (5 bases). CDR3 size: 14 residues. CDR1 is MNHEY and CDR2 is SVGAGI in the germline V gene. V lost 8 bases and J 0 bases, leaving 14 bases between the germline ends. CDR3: CASVLGPTSYEQYF. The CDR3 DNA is TGTGCCAGCGTCCTGGGGCCGACCTCCTACGAGCAGTACTTC.

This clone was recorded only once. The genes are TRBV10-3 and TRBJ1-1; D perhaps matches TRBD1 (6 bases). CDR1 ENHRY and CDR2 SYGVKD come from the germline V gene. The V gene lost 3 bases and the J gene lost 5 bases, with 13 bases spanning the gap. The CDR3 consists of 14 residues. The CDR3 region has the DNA TGTGCCATCAGTGAAACAACAGGGAAAACTGAAGCTTTCTTT. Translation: CAISETTGKTEAFF.

CDR3 amino acids: CASSAAAANYGYTF. CDR3 nucleotide sequence: TGTGCCAGCAGTGCAGCGGCCGCTAACTATGGCTACACCTTC. J is TRBJ1-2 and V is TRBV6-4; D unclear. V lost 4 bases, J lost 0 bases, and 9 bases lay in between. The CDR3 runs 14 residues. Germline CDR1 reads MRHNA; CDR2 reads SNTAGT.

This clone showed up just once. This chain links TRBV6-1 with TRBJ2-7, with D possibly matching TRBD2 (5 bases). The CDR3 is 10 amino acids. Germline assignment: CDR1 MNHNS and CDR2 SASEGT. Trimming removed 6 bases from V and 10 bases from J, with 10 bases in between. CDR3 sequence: CASRRGIQYF. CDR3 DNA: TGTGCCAGCAGGCGAGGGATACAGTACTTC.

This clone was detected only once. This CDR3 is CASSLAPRGADTQYF. CDR3 nucleotides: TGTGCCAGCAGCCTAGCGCCACGGGGGGCAGATACGCAGTATTTT. The chain is built from TRBV6-5 and TRBJ2-3, with 7 bases fitting TRBD2. The CDR3 is made up of 15 amino acids. Germline V gives CDR1 MNHEY, CDR2 SVGAGI. V trimming: 6 bases; J trimming: 4 bases; junction bases outside the gene matches: 10.